This T cell receptor beta chain is from a study of control samples from healthy donors and cancer patients. Germline V gives CDR1 LGHDT, CDR2 YNNKEL (reference sequence). The CDR3 runs to 13 residues. V lost 2 bases to trimming and J lost 4 bases, with 9 bases between them. The table came from immunoSEQ multiplex PCR; TCRdb's copy has only in-frame clones and leaves some out. The profile shows 100,000 to 150,000 clones, more than 75% of them singletons. The chain carries TRBV3-1 (or the pseudogene TRBV3-2) and TRBJ2-7; D remains ambiguous. Material for sequencing was blood. This TCR was recovered from a man aged 60-69 years in good health. Written as DNA, the CDR3 is TGTGCCAGCAGCCAACCTCCTGGATACGAGCAGTACTTC. Translated: CASSQPPGYEQYF.